This T cell receptor beta chain was recorded in a study of T cell responses to AZD1222 COVID-19 vaccine. The wider study: It was second doses at about 4 or about 12 weeks that were pooled.

Measured with immunoSEQ multiplex PCR; TCRdb has only the in-frame clones, and not every one. The sample includes 130,000 or so clones, approximately 94% seen only once; the top ten take roughly 7%. Looked up from germline, CDR1 is SGHNT and CDR2 is YYREEE (reference sequence). The CDR3 runs 12 residues. V lost 5 bases, J lost 5 bases, and 8 bases lay in between. Notes on the study in general: Spike was spanned by vaccine-associated CD4 TCRs, which were dominant at 160-218 and 743-854. Spike-specific TCRs gained breadth and depth after people received two AZD1222 doses. A mostly white British donor set with more females was recruited, and clonal diversity was possibly underestimated.

As concerns this clone: Its antigen is still unknown.

The TCR was taken from an adult in good health. Here the sequenced sample was peripheral blood, taken on day 0 of AZD1222 vaccination. This chain joins TRBV5-4 and TRBJ2-1; D remains ambiguous. CDR3 nucleotide sequence: TGTGCCAGCAGTCACATAGACAATGAGCAGTTCTTC. Its protein is CASSHIDNEQFF.